A single sample is the source of the 26 T cell receptor beta chains below, sequenced in a study of cytomegalovirus exposure and HLA in healthy donors (dated 2017 in TCRdb). To prepare the library, the immunoSEQ multiplex PCR assay was applied. The multiplex PCR relied on a mix of 60 forward primers for TCR Vbeta segments and 13 reverse primers for TCR Jbeta segments. As stored in TCRdb, this immuneACCESS dataset retains in-frame rearrangements with V and J assigned. A fraction of the clones does not appear; measured against another copy, unresolved V genes explain less than half of the discrepancy, and the remainder lacks a known reason. The sample includes 100,000 to 150,000 clones, with roughly 82% observed a single time. Clones ranked in the top ten supply 4.2% of the sample. Material for sequencing was PBMCs. The receptors were gathered from a male donor in good health and CMV-seropositive.

This CDR3 reads CASSLGLAGITDTQYF. The CDR3 DNA sequence: TGTGCCAGCAGCTTGGGACTAGCGGGAATCACAGATACGCAGTATTTT. The V and J genes are TRBV5-4 and TRBJ2-3, with 11 bases that match TRBD2. The germline gives CDR1 SGHNT, CDR2 YYREEE (reference sequence). This CDR3 is built from 16 residues. V lost 0 bases to trimming and J lost 2 bases; unmatched junction nucleotides: 2.

V is TRBV28 and J is TRBJ2-5, with D perhaps TRBD2 (6 bases). The CDR3 is 13 amino acids. V dropped 4 bases and J dropped 5 bases, with 11 bases sitting between them. From germline, CDR1 is MDHEN and CDR2 SYDVKM. CDR3 amino acids: CASSSTSMETQYF. The CDR3 DNA follows: TGTGCCAGCAGTTCAACTAGCATGGAGACCCAGTACTTC. Together with reference TRBV28 and TRBJ2-5, the CDR3 gives the full variable domain: DVKVTQSSRYLVKRTGEKVFLECVQDMDHENMFWYRQDPGLGLRLIYFSYDVKMKEKGDIPEGYSVSREKKERFSLILESASTNQTSMYLCASSSTSMETQYFGPGTRLLVL.

The rearrangement links TRBV2 to TRBJ1-2, with D unresolved. With 4 bases removed from V and 0 bases from J, the gap between germline ends came to 6 bases. CDR1 and CDR2 (germline): SNHLY, FYNNEI. CDR3 length: 13 amino acids. The CDR3 sequence is CASSGQANYGYTF. Written as DNA, the CDR3 is TGTGCCAGCAGTGGGCAAGCTAACTATGGCTACACCTTC.

The rearrangement uses TRBV7-3 and TRBJ2-1, with D perhaps TRBD2 (7 bases). The V end lost 5 bases, the J end lost 6 bases, and 20 bases lay between the germline ends. Germline CDR1 is SGHTA and CDR2 is FQGTGA. The CDR3 length is 16 residues. The CDR3 protein is CASSLRGGGPSNEQFF. In nucleotides, the CDR3 is TGTGCCAGCAGCCTGAGGGGGGGAGGGCCTAGCAATGAGCAGTTCTTC.

This chain joins TRBV28 and TRBJ2-1; D is unclear. Germline V lookup: CDR1 MDHEN, CDR2 SYDVKM. The CDR3 is made up of 13 amino acids. The V end lost 3 bases, the J end lost 12 bases, and 15 bases lay between the germline ends. Written as DNA, the CDR3 is TGTGCCAGCAGTTTCCTCGTGGATCGCGGGCAGTTCTTC. It yields the protein CASSFLVDRGQFF.

This clone was detected once. A junction boundary mismatches the germline segment, possibly from a read error. This chain links TRBV5-8 with TRBJ2-4; 11 bases fit TRBD1. There are 16 residues in the CDR3. Germline V gene data show CDR1 as SGHTS and CDR2 as YDEGEE. CDR3 bases: TGTGCCAGCAGCTTGAGGACAGGGGGCATTCGAAACAGTCAGTACTTC. It specifies CASSLRTGGIRNSQYF.

The rearrangement uses TRBV7-2 and TRBJ2-5; 9 bases map to TRBD1. The CDR3 is made up of 15 amino acids. Trimming took 5 bases from V and 2 from J; bases not matched to a gene: 6. Germline loops: CDR1 SGHTA, CDR2 FQGNSA. The CDR3 is CASSPLGTGQETQYF. The DNA of the CDR3 is TGTGCCAGCAGCCCTCTAGGGACAGGGCAAGAGACCCAGTACTTC.

The chain employs TRBV5-1 and TRBJ2-5, with TRBD2 as a possible D gene (6 bases). The J call is uncertain, as TRBJ2-7 better fits the DNA end. The CDR3 has 15 amino acids. Germline CDR1 and CDR2: SGHRS and YFSETQ. The CDR3 DNA sequence: TGCGCCAGCAGCCCCTTCCCGGGAGAGTCCTACGAGCAGTACTTC. This sequence encodes CASSPFPGESYEQYF.

This clone was observed once. The chain carries TRBV28 and TRBJ2-2, with D perhaps TRBD2 (6 bases). CDR1 is MDHEN and CDR2 is SYDVKM in the germline V gene. V was shortened by 2 bases and J by 7 bases, with 11 bases between the two germline ends. The CDR3 is 14 residues long. The CDR3 DNA reads TGTGCCAGCAGTTTAACTCCGGAGGGCGGGGAGCTGTTTTTT. Protein product: CASSLTPEGGELFF.

This clone was seen more than once but under ten times. V is TRBV30 and J is TRBJ1-3; D not certain. This CDR3 has 14 residues. Trimming removed 0 bases at V and 1 base at J, with 7 bases between. Germline CDR1 is GTSNPN and CDR2 is SVGIG (reference sequence). CDR3 residues: CAWSVLTSGNTIYF. In nucleotides, the CDR3 is TGTGCCTGGAGTGTACTAACGTCTGGAAACACCATATATTTT.

The rearrangement joins TRBV6-1 to TRBJ1-3, with no clear D. CDR3 length equals 13 residues. CDR1 is MNHNS, CDR2 SASEGT, per germline. V was shortened by 5 bases and J by 4 bases, with 9 bases between the two germline ends. The DNA for the CDR3 is TGTGCCAGCAGTCTAGACTTAGGAAACACCATATATTTT. Translated, it gives CASSLDLGNTIYF.

As for this clone: The germline gene is not matched at one end of the junction; a read error may be the cause. The chain links TRBV7-9 to TRBJ1-4; a possible D gene is TRBD1 (5 bases). This CDR3 has 13 residues. The germline V gene has CDR1 SEHNR and CDR2 FQNEAQ (reference sequence). The CDR3 loop reads CSSSLEYREKLFF. The CDR3 DNA reads TGTTCCAGCAGCTTAGAATACAGGGAAAAACTGTTTTTT.

The V gene is TRBV19, the J gene TRBJ1-3; perhaps TRBD1 as D (6 bases). CDR1 LNHDA and CDR2 SQIVND come from the germline V gene (reference sequence). CDR3 length: 16 amino acids. Trimming removed 2 bases from V and 0 bases from J, with 11 bases in between. CDR3 DNA: TGTGCCAGTAGTATACGACAGGAGAGCTCTGGAAACACCATATATTTT. This codes for CASSIRQESSGNTIYF.

Remarks on this clone: Relative to the germline gene, one junction end is altered; a read error may explain this. This chain uses TRBV2 with TRBJ1-2; no reliable D call. The germline CDR1 and CDR2 sequences are SNHLY and FYNNEI. The CDR3 is 13 residues long. The CDR3 bases are TGTACCAGCACCCCCATGACAAACTATGGCTACACCTTC. This translates into CTSTPMTNYGYTF.

The chain couples TRBV27 to TRBJ2-7; 7 nucleotides line up with TRBD1. V was clipped by 4 bases and J by 0 bases; unmatched bases: 6. The CDR3 totals 15 residues. Germline V CDR1 and CDR2: MNHEY, SMNVEV (reference sequence). CDR3 in amino acids: CASSYRDSYSYEQYF. The CDR3 DNA sequence: TGTGCCAGCAGTTACCGGGACAGCTACTCCTACGAGCAGTACTTC.

The genes are TRBV5-8 and TRBJ2-1; D may be TRBD2 (6 bases). Trimming shortened V by 4 bases and J by 3 bases, and 8 bases separated the two germline ends. CDR1 and CDR2 (germline): SGHTS, YDEGEE. This CDR3 comprises 13 residues. The DNA of the CDR3 is TGTGCCAGCAGCCTTAGCGGCTACAATGAGCAGTTCTTC. It is translated as CASSLSGYNEQFF.

The chain couples TRBV9 to TRBJ2-1; 10 bases map to TRBD2. CDR3 size: 15 residues. The V and J ends lost 2 bases and 4 bases, in that order; junction bases with no gene match: 3. CDR1 and CDR2 from the germline V gene are SGDLS and YYNGEE. CDR3 amino acids: CASSVGLAVYNEQFF. CDR3 coding DNA: TGTGCCAGCAGCGTCGGACTAGCGGTTTACAATGAGCAGTTCTTC.

The chain uses TRBV2 and TRBJ1-5, with 7 positions matching TRBD1. CDR1 is SNHLY, CDR2 FYNNEI, per germline. V lost 5 bases and J lost 2; bases outside the gene matches: 3. This CDR3 is 14 amino acids long. CDR3 coding DNA: TGTGCCAGCAGTTACAGGGGTGGCAATCAGCCCCAGCATTTT. Translation gives CASSYRGGNQPQHF.

The rearrangement uses TRBV5-5 and TRBJ2-7, with 12 nucleotides matching TRBD2. The CDR3 contains 18 residues. After removal of 1 base from V and 2 bases from J, the junction contained 10 bases not matched to a gene. Germline CDR1 SGHKS, CDR2 YYEKEE (reference sequence). CDR3 sequence: CASSLSLAGGLTTYEQYF. CDR3 coding DNA: TGTGCCAGCAGCTTGTCACTAGCGGGGGGTCTAACTACCTACGAGCAGTACTTC.

The V call is TRBV4-1, the J call TRBJ2-1; 10 bases map to TRBD2. CDR3 length: 14 amino acids. Unmatched junction bases numbered 6, after V lost 6 bases and J lost 7 bases. CDR1 MGHRA and CDR2 YSYEKL come from the germline V gene. CDR3 amino acids: CASRSASGRNEQFF. In nucleotides, the CDR3 is TGCGCCAGCAGATCGGCTAGCGGGAGAAATGAGCAGTTCTTC.

The rearrangement joins TRBV2 to TRBJ2-2, with D unresolved. Trimming took off 6 bases at V and 1 base at J, with 12 bases between the two ends. Germline V gene data show CDR1 as SNHLY and CDR2 as FYNNEI. This CDR3 is built from 15 residues. This CDR3 reads CASRIQSLNTGELFF. The CDR3 nucleotides read TGTGCCAGCAGGATACAGAGCTTGAACACCGGGGAGCTGTTTTTT.

A word on this clone: At one end, the junction sequence differs from germline, possibly due to a read error. The J gene is TRBJ1-1, the V gene TRBV7-9; tentatively, D is TRBD1 (5 bases). Germline V CDR1 and CDR2: SEHNR, FQNEAQ (reference sequence). This CDR3 has 12 amino acids. CDR3: CSSSLGEGGAFF. In DNA form, the CDR3 reads TGTTCCAGCAGCCTAGGGGAAGGAGGTGCTTTCTTT.

V and J are TRBV21-1 and TRBJ2-5; the DNA was not used to check the table's D call, TRBD1. TRBV21-1 is listed as a pseudogene. The CDR3 runs 19 residues. CDR3 region: CASSKGIRVPKGAMKTQYF. Here the CDR3 DNA reads TGTGCCAGCAGCAAAGGGATCAGGGTCCCTAAGGGGGCCATGAAGACCCAGTACTTC.

This clone was recorded a few times. This chain uses TRBV9 with TRBJ1-6; TRBD1 might be the D (5 bases). CDR1 SGDLS and CDR2 YYNGEE come from the germline V gene. V lost 7 bases to trimming and J lost 0 bases, with 17 bases between them. The CDR3 loop spans 17 amino acids. The CDR3, as DNA: TGTGCCAGCTCCCTAGAAGGGGCAAGCTCCTATAATTCACCCCTCCACTTT. Residues: CASSLEGASSYNSPLHF.

The V and J genes are TRBV18 and TRBJ1-2; 8 nucleotides match TRBD1. The ends lost 4 bases at V and 6 bases at J; junction bases unmatched: 4. Germline V gene lookup returns CDR1 KGHSH and CDR2 LQKENI. CDR3 size: 13 residues. CDR3 bases: TGTGCCAGCTCACGAGGACAGGGCCATGGCTACACCTTC. It translates to CASSRGQGHGYTF.

A few counts support this clone. The J gene is TRBJ1-1, the V gene TRBV5-4; D unclear. The V end lost 0 bases, the J end lost 6 bases, and 15 bases lay between the germline ends. The CDR3 totals 15 residues. Germline V CDR1 and CDR2: SGHNT, YYREEE (reference sequence). The CDR3 DNA reads as TGTGCCAGCAGCTTGGTTGGCAGACAATGGGCTGAAGCTTTCTTT. Translating gives CASSLVGRQWAEAFF.